This T cell receptor (beta chain) is drawn from a study of cytomegalovirus exposure and HLA in healthy donors. Whole-study results and caveats: Versus the roughly 670-donor mean, an Asian-associated ancestry cluster reportedly showed fewer N-insertions in a later analysis.

13 Jbeta primers and 60 Vbeta primers were used for the PCR. In the original analysis: In a later analysis, roughly 10 million of about 80 million unique beta chains occurred in at least two donors. Generated by immunoSEQ multiplex PCR, the TCRdb table keeps only in-frame clones and is missing some. V and J calls plus clone size are reproduced from that table; the DNA served to infer D and trimming. The table has about 190,000 clones, around 86% seen once. As to this clone: Its antigen is unknown.

Germline V CDR1 and CDR2: SEHNR, FQNEAQ (reference sequence). This CDR3 has 13 amino acids. With 5 bases clipped from V and 6 bases from J, the junction kept 7 bases outside the gene matches. The receptor was isolated from a man in his thirties or forties in good health and CMV-seronegative. The sequencing sample was made of PBMCs. This sequence joins TRBV7-9 and TRBJ2-7; TRBD1 matches 7 bases. As DNA, the CDR3 is TGTGCCAGCAGCCCAATACAGGGGTCCGAGCAGTACTTC. Amino acids: CASSPIQGSEQYF.